The table lists the clone carrying this T cell receptor beta chain with a few counts. The record originates from a study of T cells after yellow fever vaccination. MiXCR, applied by TCRdb to the 5' RACE reads, yields one record per CDR3 protein. The top ten clones hold roughly a sixth of a sample with 300,000 or so distinct CDR3 sequences, around 6.8% of them seen once. This CDR3 spans 12 amino acids. Per the germline V gene, CDR1 is DFQATT and CDR2 is SNEGSKA (reference sequence). V lost 6 bases and J 5 bases, leaving 13 bases between the germline ends. The material sequenced was PBMCs, taken roughly 47 days after the first yellow fever vaccination. This rearrangement joins TRBV20-1 to TRBJ2-5, with a weak D call TRBD1 (6 bases). The receptor was isolated from a man in his late teens or twenties who received the YFV17D yellow fever vaccine. In DNA, the CDR3 is TGCAGTGCAAACAGGGATCTGGAGACCCAGTACTTC. It encodes CSANRDLETQYF.